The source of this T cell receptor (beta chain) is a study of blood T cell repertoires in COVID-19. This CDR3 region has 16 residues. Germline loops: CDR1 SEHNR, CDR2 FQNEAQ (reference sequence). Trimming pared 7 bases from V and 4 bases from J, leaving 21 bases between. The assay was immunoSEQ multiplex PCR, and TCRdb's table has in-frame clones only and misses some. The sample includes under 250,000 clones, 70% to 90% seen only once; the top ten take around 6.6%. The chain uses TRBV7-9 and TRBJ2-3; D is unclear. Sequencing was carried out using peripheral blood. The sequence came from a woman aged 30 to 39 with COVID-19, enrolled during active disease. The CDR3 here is CASTGPGITSADTQYF. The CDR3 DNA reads TGTGCCAGCACCGGGCCTGGCATCACCTCCGCAGATACGCAGTATTTT.